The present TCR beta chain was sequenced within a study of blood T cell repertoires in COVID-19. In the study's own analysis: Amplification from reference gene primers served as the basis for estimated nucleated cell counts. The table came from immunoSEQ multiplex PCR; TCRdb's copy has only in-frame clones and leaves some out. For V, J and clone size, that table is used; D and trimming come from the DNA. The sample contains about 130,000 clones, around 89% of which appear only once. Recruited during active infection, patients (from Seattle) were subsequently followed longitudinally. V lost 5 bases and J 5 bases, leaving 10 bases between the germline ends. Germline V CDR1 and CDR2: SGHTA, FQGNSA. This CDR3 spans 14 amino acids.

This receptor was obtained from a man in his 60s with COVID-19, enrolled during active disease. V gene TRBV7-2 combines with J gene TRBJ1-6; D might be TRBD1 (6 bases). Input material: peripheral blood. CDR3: CASSRRTDNSPLHF. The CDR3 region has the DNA TGTGCCAGCAGCCGTCGGACAGATAATTCACCCCTCCACTTT.